This T cell receptor (beta chain) was identified in a study of response to subunit inactivated influenza vaccine. General study findings and limits: Every seasonal influenza vaccination brings in few new T cells, the authors suggested.

A single record per CDR3 protein comes from TCRdb applying MiXCR to the RT-PCR reads. The sample shows some 640,000 distinct CDR3 sequences, roughly 14% of them seen only once. This CDR3 region has 13 residues. The ends were cut back, 3 bases at V and 6 bases at J, with 8 bases in the middle. The V gene's germline CDR1 is MDHEN and CDR2 SYDVKM. Only a few counts were recorded for this clonotype. Its antigen is currently unknown. The specimen was PBMCs from blood, collected about 14 days before vaccination. This TCR was recovered from a man aged 50 to 60 who received an inactivated influenza vaccine. The rearrangement links TRBV28 to TRBJ2-2; D uncertain. As DNA, the CDR3 is TGTGCCAGCAGTTTCCAAAAGCCCGGGGAGCTGTTTTTT. It translates to CASSFQKPGELFF.